Shown below are 13 T cell receptor beta chains from a single sample sequenced in a study of T cells after yellow fever vaccination. A single record per CDR3 protein comes from TCRdb applying MiXCR to the 5' RACE reads. The sample consists of more than 450,000 distinct CDR3 sequences, 21% of them appearing once. This specimen consisted of PBMCs, obtained roughly 20 days after the first yellow fever vaccination. These receptors originate from a man aged 18 to 29 who received the YFV17D yellow fever vaccine.

This sequence joins TRBV2 and TRBJ1-1; 8 bases fit TRBD1. The CDR3 length is 18 residues. The germline gives CDR1 SNHLY, CDR2 FYNNEI. DNA for the CDR3: TGTACCATCAGTTTAGCGCAAGACAGGGGATGGGATAGCACTGAAGCTTTCTTT. It encodes CTISLAQDRGWDSTEAFF.

The genes are TRBV27 and TRBJ1-1, with a possible D match to TRBD1 (6 bases). V was clipped by 5 bases and J by 4 bases, with 11 bases between them. Germline loops: CDR1 MNHEY, CDR2 SMNVEV (reference sequence). The CDR3 spans 13 residues. The DNA of the CDR3 is TGTGCCAGCAGTGCCCCAGGGGCCACTGAAGCTTTCTTT. Translated: CASSAPGATEAFF.

V usage is TRBV4-3 and J usage is TRBJ2-1; 8 bases are a match to TRBD2. The V gene's germline CDR1 is LGHNA and CDR2 YSLEER. Losses at the gene ends were 4 bases for V and 0 bases for J; bases not matched to a gene: 5. There are 16 residues in the CDR3. CDR3 sequence (DNA): TGCGCCAGCAGCCCCCGGGGGGGGAGCTCCTACAATGAGCAGTTCTTC. This gives the protein CASSPRGGSSYNEQFF.

Written as DNA, the CDR3 is TGTGCCAGCAGCTCGTGGTCATCTGAGGATACGCAGTATTTT. Translation gives CASSSWSSEDTQYF. This chain uses TRBV7-9 with TRBJ2-3; unclear D gene. Germline CDR1 reads SEHNR; CDR2 reads FQNEAQ (reference sequence). V dropped 4 bases and J dropped 6 bases, with 14 bases sitting between them. The CDR3 is 14 amino acids.

This clonotype was seen a handful of times. The chain is built from TRBV27 and TRBJ2-2; D perhaps matches TRBD1 (5 bases). CDR1 is MNHEY and CDR2 is SMNVEV in the germline V gene (reference sequence). Deletions cut 6 bases from V and 6 bases from J, with 14 bases between. The CDR3 is 14 residues long. The CDR3 DNA reads as TGTGCCAGCAGACAGGATCCAGTACCCGGGGAGCTGTTTTTT. Its protein product is CASRQDPVPGELFF.

This clonotype was recorded at least ten times. The rearrangement uses TRBV7-2 and TRBJ2-2, with 8 bases lining up with TRBD2. This CDR3 has 16 amino acids. The germline gives CDR1 SGHTA, CDR2 FQGNSA. Unmatched junction bases numbered 3, after V lost 2 bases and J lost 1 base. The CDR3 reads CASSLRSGGNTGELFF. The CDR3 bases are TGTGCCAGCAGCTTAAGAAGCGGGGGGAACACCGGGGAGCTGTTTTTT.

A few counts support this clonotype. The rearrangement links TRBV15 to TRBJ2-7; the D gene is possibly TRBD2 (6 bases). The CDR3 contains 18 residues. In germline, CDR1 is LNHNV, CDR2 YYDKDF (reference sequence). V was pared by 0 bases and J by 2 bases, with 20 bases between. CDR3 nucleotides: TGTGCCACCAGCAGAGATCGCCGGGGGAACGAACCTCCCTACGAGCAGTACTTC. Residues: CATSRDRRGNEPPYEQYF.

The chain uses TRBV4-3 and TRBJ2-3; TRBD1 matches at 8 bases. CDR1 is LGHNA and CDR2 is YSLEER in the germline V gene. The CDR3 spans 16 residues. J lost 1 base, V lost 1 base, and 4 bases had no gene match. The CDR3 sequence is CASSQVTGGRTDTQYF. The CDR3 DNA follows: TGCGCCAGCAGCCAAGTAACAGGGGGACGCACAGATACGCAGTATTTT.

This clonotype was seen more than once but under ten times. This sequence joins TRBV4-3 and TRBJ1-2, with 7 bases that match TRBD1. J lost 3 bases, V lost 2 bases, and 3 bases had no gene match. The germline V gene has CDR1 LGHNA and CDR2 YSLEER. There are 14 residues in the CDR3. The DNA for the CDR3 is TGCGCCAGCAGCCAAACAGGGGCCTACTATGGCTACACCTTC. Protein sequence: CASSQTGAYYGYTF.

The chain employs TRBV29-1 and TRBJ2-1; 8 nucleotides line up with TRBD2. V lost 6 bases, J lost 4 bases, and 8 bases stayed unmatched. The germline V gene has CDR1 SQVTM and CDR2 ANQGSEA. This CDR3 comprises 14 residues. Here the CDR3 reads CSVDRGGPYNEQFF. Written as DNA, the CDR3 is TGCAGCGTCGACCGGGGGGGGCCATACAATGAGCAGTTCTTC.

V is TRBV7-2 and J is TRBJ1-2; no reliable D call. Germline V CDR1 and CDR2: SGHTA, FQGNSA. V was shortened by 4 bases and J by 5 bases, with 14 bases between the two germline ends. The CDR3 is made up of 14 amino acids. CDR3 coding DNA: TGTGCCAGCAGCTCCTACAGCGATTTATATGGCTACACCTTC. This gives the protein CASSSYSDLYGYTF.

This chain connects TRBV9 to TRBJ2-3; D may be TRBD2 (5 bases). CDR3 length: 11 amino acids. Germline loops: CDR1 SGDLS, CDR2 YYNGEE. The germline V and J ends were trimmed by 3 bases and 9 bases, with 8 bases remaining between them. The CDR3 protein is CASSASGTQYF. DNA for the CDR3: TGTGCCAGCAGCGCTTCGGGGACGCAGTATTTT.

This clonotype was seen more than once but under ten times. This chain uses TRBV3-1 with TRBJ2-3; D gene uncertain. The CDR3 loop spans 15 amino acids. The V end was cut by 3 bases, the J end by 5 bases, with 15 bases between. CDR1 and CDR2 (germline): LGHDT, YNNKEL (reference sequence). In DNA, the CDR3 is TGTGCCAGCAGCCAGCAGGTCCAATCTTTAGATACGCAGTATTTT. This sequence encodes CASSQQVQSLDTQYF.